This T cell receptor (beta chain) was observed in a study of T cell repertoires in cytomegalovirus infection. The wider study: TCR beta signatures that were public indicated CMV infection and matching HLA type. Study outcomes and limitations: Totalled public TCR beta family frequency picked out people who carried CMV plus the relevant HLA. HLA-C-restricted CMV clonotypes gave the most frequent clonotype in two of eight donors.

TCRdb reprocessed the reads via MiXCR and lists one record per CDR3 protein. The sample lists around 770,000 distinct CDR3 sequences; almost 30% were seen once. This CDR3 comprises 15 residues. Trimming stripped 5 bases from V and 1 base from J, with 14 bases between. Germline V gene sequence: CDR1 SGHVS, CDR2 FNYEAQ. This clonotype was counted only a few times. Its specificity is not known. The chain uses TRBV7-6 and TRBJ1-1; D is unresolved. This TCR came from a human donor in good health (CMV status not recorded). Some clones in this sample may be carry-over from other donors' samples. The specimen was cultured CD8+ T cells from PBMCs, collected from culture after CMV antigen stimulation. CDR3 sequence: CASSPRPAGNTEAFF. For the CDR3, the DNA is TGTGCCAGCAGCCCCCGGCCAGCGGGGAACACTGAAGCTTTCTTT.